This T cell receptor (beta chain) was recovered during a study of blood T cell repertoires in COVID-19. Overall study: COVID-19 samples from acute and convalescent phases originated in the United States, Italy and Spain. From T cells, B-cell-depleted T cells, or PBMCs came the material, which was cDNA or gDNA.

Deletions cut 1 base from V and 2 bases from J, with 11 bases between. Per the germline V gene, CDR1 is SGHTA and CDR2 is FQGNSA. This CDR3 contains 15 residues. Methods used by the authors: Nucleated cell number was recorded as an estimate derived from reference gene primer amplification. Sequencing was performed with immunoSEQ multiplex PCR; in TCRdb, only in-frame clones are kept and a portion is missing. For V, J and clone size, that table is used; D and trimming come from the DNA. The data hold roughly 140,000 clones, with approximately 87% observed a single time. Sequenced sample: peripheral blood. The receptor was derived from a middle-aged woman with acute or convalescent COVID-19. The chain is built from TRBV7-2 and TRBJ1-2, with D possibly TRBD1 on 5 matching bases. CDR3 sequence reads: CASSLDQGANYGYTF. The CDR3 DNA sequence: TGTGCCAGCAGCTTAGACCAGGGCGCCAACTATGGCTACACCTTC.